A single sample is the source of the 24 T cell receptor beta chains below, sequenced in a study of cytomegalovirus exposure and HLA in healthy donors. Researchers ran the PCR with 60 Vbeta and 13 Jbeta primers. Method: immunoSEQ multiplex PCR; TCRdb's copy keeps in-frame clones and lacks some. The sample contains 95,000 to 150,000 clones, approximately 80% of which appear only once. The sequencing sample was made of PBMCs. These receptors originate from a woman in her late teens or twenties in good health and CMV-seronegative.

The rearrangement joins TRBV2 to TRBJ2-2, with TRBD1 matching over 8 bases. J was trimmed by 3 bases and V by 5 bases; bases with no gene match: 5. In germline, CDR1 is SNHLY, CDR2 FYNNEI. This CDR3 is built from 15 residues. This CDR3 reads CASSTGTGDTGELFF. For the CDR3, the DNA is TGTGCCAGCAGTACCGGGACAGGCGACACCGGGGAGCTGTTTTTT.

V gene TRBV5-4 combines with J gene TRBJ2-1; D not certain. CDR1 SGHNT and CDR2 YYREEE come from the germline V gene (reference sequence). The V end was cut by 3 bases, the J end by 0 bases, with 19 bases between. CDR3 length: 18 residues. CDR3: CASSSLVPIRSSYNEQFF. In DNA form, the CDR3 reads TGTGCCAGCAGCTCCCTAGTCCCCATTAGGAGCTCCTACAATGAGCAGTTCTTC.

V is TRBV6-5 and J is TRBJ1-5; unclear D gene. V lost 8 bases and J 3 bases, leaving 11 bases between the germline ends. The CDR3 spans 13 residues. Germline CDR1 MNHEY, CDR2 SVGAGI. This chain's CDR3 is CASAREHNQPQHF. The CDR3 nucleotides read TGTGCCAGCGCACGGGAGCACAATCAGCCCCAGCATTTT.

This clone was recorded only once. The chain couples TRBV19 to TRBJ1-5, with no clear D. V was shortened by 4 bases and J by 3 bases, with 7 bases between the two germline ends. CDR3 length: 13 residues. Per the germline V gene, CDR1 is LNHDA and CDR2 is SQIVND (reference sequence). CDR3 sequence (DNA): TGTGCCAGTAGTAACAGCTACAATCAGCCCCAGCATTTT. Its translation is CASSNSYNQPQHF.

The chain combines TRBV18 with TRBJ2-5; TRBD2 aligns across 12 bases. V gave up 5 bases and J gave up 2 bases; unmatched junction bases: 12. CDR3 length equals 18 residues. The V gene's germline CDR1 is KGHSH and CDR2 LQKENI. CDR3 DNA: TGTGCCAGCTCAGTAACTAGCGGGGGGCCACCCCCTCAAGAGACCCAGTACTTC. Translating it yields CASSVTSGGPPPQETQYF.

The chain carries TRBV29-1 and TRBJ1-6, with TRBD1 identical over 7 bases. The CDR3 consists of 13 residues. CDR1 SQVTM and CDR2 ANQGSEA come from the germline V gene. CDR3 sequence reads: CSVRGGRNSPLHF. The CDR3 DNA reads TGCAGTGTGAGAGGGGGCAGAAATTCACCCCTCCACTTT.

V gene TRBV9 combines with J gene TRBJ2-2; D might be TRBD1 (6 bases). Trimming removed 2 bases from V and 3 bases from J, with 11 bases in between. CDR3 length: 15 residues. Germline V gives CDR1 SGDLS, CDR2 YYNGEE. CDR3 amino acids: CASSVQGRDTGELFF. For the CDR3, the DNA is TGTGCCAGCAGCGTGCAGGGGCGGGACACCGGGGAGCTGTTTTTT.

The gene calls are TRBV29-1 and TRBJ1-2; D is perhaps TRBD1 (5 bases). Trimming removed 7 bases at V and 5 bases at J, with 17 bases between. CDR1 and CDR2 from the germline V gene are SQVTM and ANQGSEA. The CDR3 is 13 amino acids. CDR3 nucleotides: TGCAGCGCACGTGGGGCAGGGAATTATGGCTACACCTTC. Its protein product is CSARGAGNYGYTF.

The chain joins TRBV7-2 to TRBJ1-2, with TRBD1 as a possible D gene (6 bases). Germline CDR1 and CDR2: SGHTA and FQGNSA. Deletions cut 8 bases from V and 7 bases from J, with 11 bases between. This CDR3 region has 11 residues. In DNA form, the CDR3 reads TGTGCCAGCCGCGACAGGTTTGGCTACACCTTC. This translates into CASRDRFGYTF.

The sample holds a few counts of this clone. V gene TRBV11-2 combines with J gene TRBJ2-5, with TRBD2 matching 8 bases. The CDR3 is 15 amino acids. Germline CDR1 reads SGHAT; CDR2 reads FQNNGV. V shed 3 bases, J shed 5 bases, and the junction held 8 bases outside the gene matches. The CDR3 sequence is CASSFTSGGGETQYF. CDR3 bases: TGTGCCAGCAGCTTCACAAGCGGGGGCGGGGAGACCCAGTACTTC.

The rearrangement joins TRBV5-4 to TRBJ2-1, with 10 bases that match TRBD2. V was clipped by 1 base and J by 12 bases; unmatched bases: 7. There are 14 residues in the CDR3. CDR1 SGHNT and CDR2 YYREEE come from the germline V gene (reference sequence). This chain's CDR3 is CASSLSSGSPGQFF. CDR3 sequence (DNA): TGTGCCAGCAGCTTGTCTAGCGGGAGCCCCGGGCAGTTCTTC.

This clone was observed a single time. The chain uses TRBV4-2 and TRBJ2-1, with TRBD2 matching 14 bases. The CDR3 sequence is 21 residues long. From germline, CDR1 is LGHNA and CDR2 YNFKEQ. Trimming cost V 4 bases and J 0 bases; bases outside gene matches: 14. The CDR3 reads CASSPWLGPGTSGSSYNEQFF. The CDR3, as DNA: TGTGCCAGCAGCCCATGGCTTGGGCCAGGGACTAGCGGGAGCTCCTACAATGAGCAGTTCTTC.

The J gene is TRBJ2-3, the V gene TRBV4-1; the match to TRBD2 covers 8 bases. Germline V gene data show CDR1 as MGHRA and CDR2 as YSYEKL. This CDR3 contains 14 residues. Trimming removed 4 bases from V and 3 bases from J; junction bases left unmatched: 3. The CDR3 protein is CASSPGGGTDTQYF. CDR3 sequence (DNA): TGCGCCAGCAGCCCGGGGGGGGGTACAGATACGCAGTATTTT.

The chain recombines TRBV5-1 with TRBJ2-7; 7 bases fit TRBD2. With 0 bases clipped from V and 3 bases from J, the junction kept 3 bases outside the gene matches. CDR1 and CDR2 (germline): SGHRS, YFSETQ. The CDR3 is 14 residues long. The CDR3 DNA reads TGCGCCAGCAGCTTGGACGGGAGGATCTACGAGCAGTACTTC. Translated, it gives CASSLDGRIYEQYF.

This chain joins TRBV6-1 and TRBJ2-7; TRBD2 is a possible D gene (5 bases). This CDR3 comprises 13 residues. The V gene's germline CDR1 is MNHNS and CDR2 SASEGT. The germline V and J ends were trimmed by 6 bases and 2 bases, with 11 bases remaining between them. CDR3: CASRNDGTYEQYF. As DNA, the CDR3 is TGTGCCAGCAGAAACGACGGGACCTACGAGCAGTACTTC.

The chain is built from TRBV5-4 and TRBJ1-4, with 8 positions matching TRBD1. The CDR3 has 14 amino acids. Germline-derived CDR1 and CDR2 are SGHNT and YYREEE (reference sequence). Germline trimming cut 1 base from V and 6 bases from J; bases unmatched to any gene: 2. As DNA, the CDR3 is TGTGCCAGCAGCTTGAAGGGACAGGATGAAAAACTGTTTTTT. As protein: CASSLKGQDEKLFF.

The CDR3 spells CASSSTGIPEKLFF. In nucleotides, the CDR3 is TGTGCCAGTAGTAGCACAGGGATACCCGAAAAACTGTTTTTT. The rearrangement links TRBV19 to TRBJ1-4; maybe TRBD1 (6 bases). The V gene's germline CDR1 is LNHDA and CDR2 SQIVND (reference sequence). The CDR3 is 14 residues long. Trimming pared 4 bases from V and 8 bases from J, leaving 14 bases between.

The chain has TRBV19 and TRBJ2-3; the match to TRBD1 covers 7 bases. Per the germline V gene, CDR1 is LNHDA and CDR2 is SQIVND (reference sequence). J gave up 0 bases and V 10 bases, and 1 base lay outside the gene matches. The CDR3 consists of 12 residues. The CDR3 DNA follows: TGTGCCACGGGACAGAGCACAGATACGCAGTATTTT. It encodes CATGQSTDTQYF.

This chain connects TRBV11-3 to TRBJ2-1; D not certain. Looked up from germline, CDR1 is SGHNT and CDR2 is YENEEA. Trimming left V 6 bases short and J 0 bases short, with 12 bases between. The length of the CDR3 is 15 residues. The CDR3 bases are TGTGCCAGCAGTTCCACATGGAGCTCCTACAATGAGCAGTTCTTC. Its protein is CASSSTWSSYNEQFF.

This rearrangement joins TRBV5-1 to TRBJ1-2; 8 bases are shared with TRBD1. Germline V CDR1 and CDR2: SGHRS, YFSETQ. The trim removed 0 bases at V and 2 bases at J, leaving 3 bases unmatched. The CDR3 loop spans 15 amino acids. The CDR3 is CASSLGTGLNYGYTF. As DNA, the CDR3 is TGCGCCAGCAGCTTGGGGACAGGGTTGAACTATGGCTACACCTTC.

There are a few counts of this clone. The chain carries TRBV5-1 and TRBJ2-3, with unresolved D. Germline CDR1 is SGHRS and CDR2 is YFSETQ. Trimming left V 3 bases short and J 6 bases short, with 11 bases between. There are 13 residues in the CDR3. The CDR3 spells CASSSSGADTQYF. The CDR3 DNA is TGCGCCAGCAGCTCTAGTGGCGCGGATACGCAGTATTTT.

This clone was picked up one time. This chain joins TRBV6-5 and TRBJ1-3; the D gene is possibly TRBD1 (6 bases). CDR3 size: 15 residues. V was shortened by 6 bases and J by 0 bases, with 12 bases between the two germline ends. CDR1 and CDR2 from the germline V gene are MNHEY and SVGAGI. Here the CDR3 DNA reads TGTGCCAGCAGCTTAGACAGGTACTCTGGAAACACCATATATTTT. Translated: CASSLDRYSGNTIYF.

The rearrangement links TRBV2 to TRBJ2-5, with D perhaps matching TRBD1 (6 bases). From germline, CDR1 is SNHLY and CDR2 FYNNEI. The CDR3 extends over 14 amino acids. The V end lost 5 bases, the J end lost 5 bases, and 15 bases lay between the germline ends. CDR3 coding DNA: TGTGCCAGCAGTTTACAGGGTTTCGGGGAGACCCAGTACTTC. It specifies CASSLQGFGETQYF.

The gene calls are TRBV4-1 and TRBJ2-5, with 13 bases identical to TRBD2. The CDR3 has 16 amino acids. CDR1 and CDR2 (germline): MGHRA, YSYEKL. The V segment lost 0 bases and the J segment 5 bases; nucleotides outside the gene matches: 3. CDR3 coding DNA: TGCGCCAGCAGCCAAGATGGACTAGCGGGAGCGGAGACCCAGTACTTC. Protein product: CASSQDGLAGAETQYF.